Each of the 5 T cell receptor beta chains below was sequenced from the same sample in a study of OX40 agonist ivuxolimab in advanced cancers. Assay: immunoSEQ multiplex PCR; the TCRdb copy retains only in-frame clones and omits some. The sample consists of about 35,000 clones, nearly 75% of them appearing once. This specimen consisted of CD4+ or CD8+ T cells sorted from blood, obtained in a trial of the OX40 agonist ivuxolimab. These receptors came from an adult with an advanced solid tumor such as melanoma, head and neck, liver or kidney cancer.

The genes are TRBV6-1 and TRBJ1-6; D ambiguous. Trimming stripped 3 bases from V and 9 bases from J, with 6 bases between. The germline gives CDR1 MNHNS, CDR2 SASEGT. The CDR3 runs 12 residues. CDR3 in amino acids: CASSDAASPLHF. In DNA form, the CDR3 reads TGTGCCAGCAGTGATGCGGCTTCACCCCTCCACTTT.

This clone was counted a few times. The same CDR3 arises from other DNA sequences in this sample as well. The CDR3 here is CASSYSHSGAMNGYTF. The CDR3 nucleotides are TGTGCCAGCAGTTACTCTCACTCGGGGGCTATGAATGGCTACACCTTC. The rearrangement uses TRBV6-6 and TRBJ1-2, with D tentatively TRBD1 (6 bases). Germline V CDR1 and CDR2: MNHNY, SVGAGI (reference sequence). The CDR3 has 16 residues. The V gene lost 0 bases and the J gene lost 6 bases, with 17 bases spanning the gap.

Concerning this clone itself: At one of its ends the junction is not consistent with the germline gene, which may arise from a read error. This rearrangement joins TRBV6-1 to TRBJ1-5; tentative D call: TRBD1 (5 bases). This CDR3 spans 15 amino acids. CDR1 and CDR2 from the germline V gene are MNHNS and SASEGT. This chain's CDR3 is CVSTFKGTVFQPQHF. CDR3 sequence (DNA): TGTGTCAGCACCTTCAAGGGGACGGTTTTTCAGCCCCAGCATTTT.

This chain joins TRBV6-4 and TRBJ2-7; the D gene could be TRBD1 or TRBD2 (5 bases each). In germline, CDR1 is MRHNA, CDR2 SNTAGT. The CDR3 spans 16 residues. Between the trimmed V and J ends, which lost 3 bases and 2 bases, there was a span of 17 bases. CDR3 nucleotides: TGTGCCAGCAGTGATTCCGGGACGGTGGAAGCCTACGAGCAGTACGTC. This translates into CASSDSGTVEAYEQYV.

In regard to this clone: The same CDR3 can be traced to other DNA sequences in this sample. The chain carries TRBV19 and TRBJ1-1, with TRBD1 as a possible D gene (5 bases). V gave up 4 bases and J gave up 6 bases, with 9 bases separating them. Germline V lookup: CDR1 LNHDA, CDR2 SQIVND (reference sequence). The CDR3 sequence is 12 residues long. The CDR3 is CASSRGASEAFF. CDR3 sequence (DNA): TGTGCCAGTAGTAGAGGGGCTTCTGAAGCTTTCTTT. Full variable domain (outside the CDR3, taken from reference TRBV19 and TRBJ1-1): DGGITQSPKYLFRKEGQNVTLSCEQNLNHDAMYWYRQDPGQGLRLIYYSQIVNDFQKGDIAEGYSVSREKKESFPLTVTSAQKNPTAFYLCASSRGASEAFFGQGTRLTVV.